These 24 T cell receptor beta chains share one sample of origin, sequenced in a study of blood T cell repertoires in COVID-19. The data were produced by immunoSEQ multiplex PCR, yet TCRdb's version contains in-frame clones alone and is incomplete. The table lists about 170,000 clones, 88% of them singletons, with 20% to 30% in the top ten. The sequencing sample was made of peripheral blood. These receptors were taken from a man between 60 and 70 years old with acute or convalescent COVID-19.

The CDR3 DNA reads as TGTGCCAGCAGTGAAGCATGGTACGGGACACCCCGCGGTGGCTACACCTTC. Its protein product is CASSEAWYGTPRGGYTF. The chain is built from TRBV6-1 and TRBJ1-2, with D possibly matching TRBD1 (6 bases). CDR1 is MNHNS, CDR2 SASEGT, per germline. The CDR3 length is 17 residues. Between the trimmed V and J ends, which lost 0 bases and 7 bases, there was a span of 21 bases.

The chain's CDR3 is CASSVYEGTDTQYF. The CDR3 bases are TGTGCCAGCAGTGTCTACGAGGGCACAGATACGCAGTATTTT. V and J are TRBV2 and TRBJ2-3; D unresolved. The germline gives CDR1 SNHLY, CDR2 FYNNEI. Trimming cost V 4 bases and J 1 base, with 9 bases left between them. The CDR3 extends over 14 amino acids.

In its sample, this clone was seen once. CDR3 sequence (DNA): TGTGCCAGCAGCCCCGGACAGGACAGGGAAGAGACCCAGTACTTC. Its protein is CASSPGQDREETQYF. This rearrangement joins TRBV11-2 to TRBJ2-5; TRBD1 matches 8 bases. J was trimmed by 3 bases and V by 5 bases; bases with no gene match: 8. Per the germline V gene, CDR1 is SGHAT and CDR2 is FQNNGV. The CDR3 runs to 15 residues.

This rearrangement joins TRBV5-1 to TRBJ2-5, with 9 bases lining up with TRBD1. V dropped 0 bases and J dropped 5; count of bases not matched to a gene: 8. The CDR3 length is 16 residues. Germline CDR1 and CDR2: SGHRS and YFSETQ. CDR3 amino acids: CASSLGGTGKSETQYF. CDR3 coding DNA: TGCGCCAGCAGCTTGGGAGGGACAGGGAAGTCTGAGACCCAGTACTTC.

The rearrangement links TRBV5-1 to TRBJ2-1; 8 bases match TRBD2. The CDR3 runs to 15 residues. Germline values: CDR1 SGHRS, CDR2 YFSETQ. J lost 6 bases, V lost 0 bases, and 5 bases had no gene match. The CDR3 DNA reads TGCGCCAGCAGCTTGGAAACTAGCGGATCCAATGAGCAGTTCTTC. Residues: CASSLETSGSNEQFF.

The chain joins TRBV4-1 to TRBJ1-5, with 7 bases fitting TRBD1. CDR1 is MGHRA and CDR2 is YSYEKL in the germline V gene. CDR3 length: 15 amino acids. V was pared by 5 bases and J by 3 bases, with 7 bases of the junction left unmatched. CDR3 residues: CASSEGQAFNQPQHF. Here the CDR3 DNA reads TGCGCCAGCAGCGAAGGACAGGCCTTCAATCAGCCCCAGCATTTT.

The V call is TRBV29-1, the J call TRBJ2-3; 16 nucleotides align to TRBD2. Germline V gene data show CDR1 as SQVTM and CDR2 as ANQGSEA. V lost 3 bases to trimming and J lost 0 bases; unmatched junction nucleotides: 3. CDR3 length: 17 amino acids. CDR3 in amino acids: CSVEGLAGGASTDTQYF. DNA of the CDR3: TGCAGCGTTGAGGGACTAGCGGGGGGGGCTAGCACAGATACGCAGTATTTT.

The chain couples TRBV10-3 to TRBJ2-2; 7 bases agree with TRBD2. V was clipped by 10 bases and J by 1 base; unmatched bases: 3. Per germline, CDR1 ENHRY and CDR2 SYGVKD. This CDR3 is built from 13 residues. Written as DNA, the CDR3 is TGTGCCACAAGCGGGAAGAACACCGGGGAGCTGTTTTTT. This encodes CATSGKNTGELFF.

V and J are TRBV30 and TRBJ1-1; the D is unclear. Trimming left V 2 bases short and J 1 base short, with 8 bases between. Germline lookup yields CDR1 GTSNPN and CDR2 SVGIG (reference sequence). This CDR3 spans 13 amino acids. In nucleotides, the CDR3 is TGTGCCTGGAGTCTGGAGAGGAACACTGAAGCTTTCTTT. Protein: CAWSLERNTEAFF.

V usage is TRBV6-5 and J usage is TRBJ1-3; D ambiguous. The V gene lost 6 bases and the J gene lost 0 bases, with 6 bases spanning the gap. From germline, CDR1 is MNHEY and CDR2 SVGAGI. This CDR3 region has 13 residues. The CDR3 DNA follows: TGTGCCAGCAGCTTTTCCTCTGGAAACACCATATATTTT. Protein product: CASSFSSGNTIYF.

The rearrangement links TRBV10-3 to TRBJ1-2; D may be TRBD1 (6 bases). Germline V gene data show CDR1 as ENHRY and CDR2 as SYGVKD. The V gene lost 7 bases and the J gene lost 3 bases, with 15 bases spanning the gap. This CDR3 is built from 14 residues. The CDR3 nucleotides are TGTGCCATCACTCGGGGGGCGACCGACTATGGCTACACCTTC. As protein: CAITRGATDYGYTF.

CDR3 nucleotides: TGTGCCAGCAGTGCCAGGGGCAGGGAAGACATCTATGGCTACACCTTC. Translated, it gives CASSARGREDIYGYTF. V gene TRBV6-4 combines with J gene TRBJ1-2; possibly TRBD1 for D (6 bases). This CDR3 spans 16 amino acids. V lost 4 bases and J lost 4, with 19 bases in between. In germline, CDR1 is MRHNA, CDR2 SNTAGT.

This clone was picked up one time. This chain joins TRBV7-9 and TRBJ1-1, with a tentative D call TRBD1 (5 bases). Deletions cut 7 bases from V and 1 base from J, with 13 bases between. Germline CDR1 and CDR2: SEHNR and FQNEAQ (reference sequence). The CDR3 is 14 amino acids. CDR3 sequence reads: CASTRSGGNTEAFF. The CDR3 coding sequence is TGTGCCAGCACCCGAAGCGGGGGGAACACTGAAGCTTTCTTT.

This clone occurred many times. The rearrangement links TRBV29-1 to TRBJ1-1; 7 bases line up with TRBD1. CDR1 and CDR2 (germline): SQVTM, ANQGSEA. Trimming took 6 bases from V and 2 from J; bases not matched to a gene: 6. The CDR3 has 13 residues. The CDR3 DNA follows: TGCAGCGTCCAGGGACAGTTAAACACTGAAGCTTTCTTT. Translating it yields CSVQGQLNTEAFF.

CDR3 nucleotides: TGTGCCACCAGTGACACACCGGGACAGAACTATGGCTACACCTTC. Its protein is CATSDTPGQNYGYTF. The rearrangement links TRBV24-1 to TRBJ1-2; 7 bases map to TRBD1. Germline V lookup: CDR1 KGHDR, CDR2 SFDVKD. There are 15 residues in the CDR3. Unmatched junction bases numbered 6, after V lost 4 bases and J lost 2 bases.

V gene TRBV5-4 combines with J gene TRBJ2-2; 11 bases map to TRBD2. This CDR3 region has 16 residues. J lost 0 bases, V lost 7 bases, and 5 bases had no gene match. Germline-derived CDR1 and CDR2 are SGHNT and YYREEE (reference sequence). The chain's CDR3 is CASGGTSGSNTGELFF. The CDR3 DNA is TGTGCCAGCGGCGGGACTAGCGGTTCGAACACCGGGGAGCTGTTTTTT.

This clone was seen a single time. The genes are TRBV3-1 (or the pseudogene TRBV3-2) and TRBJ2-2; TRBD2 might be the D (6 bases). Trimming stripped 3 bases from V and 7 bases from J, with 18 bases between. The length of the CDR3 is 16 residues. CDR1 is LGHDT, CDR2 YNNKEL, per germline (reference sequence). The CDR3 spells CASSQEMGGVGGELFF. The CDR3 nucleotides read TGTGCCAGCAGCCAGGAAATGGGAGGAGTAGGCGGGGAGCTGTTTTTT.

The CDR3 DNA reads TGTGCCAGCAGCTTATTAGACGGAGGCTCTGGAAACACCATATATTTT. Translation: CASSLLDGGSGNTIYF. The chain couples TRBV11-2 to TRBJ1-3, with D unclear. This CDR3 is 16 amino acids long. Trimming left V 2 bases short and J 0 bases short, with 11 bases between. The V gene's germline CDR1 is SGHAT and CDR2 FQNNGV.

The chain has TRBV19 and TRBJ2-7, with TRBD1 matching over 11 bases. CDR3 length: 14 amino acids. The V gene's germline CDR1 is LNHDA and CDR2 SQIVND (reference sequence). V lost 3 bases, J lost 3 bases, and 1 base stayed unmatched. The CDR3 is CASSMGTGGYEQYF. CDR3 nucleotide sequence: TGTGCCAGTAGTATGGGGACAGGGGGCTACGAGCAGTACTTC.

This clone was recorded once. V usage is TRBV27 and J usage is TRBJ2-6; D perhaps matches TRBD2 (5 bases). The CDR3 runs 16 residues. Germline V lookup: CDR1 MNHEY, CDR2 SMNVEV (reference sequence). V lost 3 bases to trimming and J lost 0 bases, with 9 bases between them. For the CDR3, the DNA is TGTGCCAGCAGTTTCGGGGAGATCTCTGGGGCCAACGTCCTGACTTTC. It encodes CASSFGEISGANVLTF. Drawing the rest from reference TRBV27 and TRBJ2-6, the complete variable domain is EAQVTQNPRYLITVTGKKLTVTCSQNMNHEYMSWYRQDPGLGLRQIYYSMNVEVTDKGDVPEGYKVSRKEKRNFPLILESPSPNQTSLYFCASSFGEISGANVLTFGAGSRLTVL.

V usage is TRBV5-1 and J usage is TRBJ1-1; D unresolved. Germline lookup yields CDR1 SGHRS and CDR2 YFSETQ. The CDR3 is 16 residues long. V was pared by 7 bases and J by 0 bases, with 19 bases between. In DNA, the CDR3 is TGCGCCAGCCGCGGAGACCGCCCCGGAATGAACACTGAAGCTTTCTTT. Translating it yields CASRGDRPGMNTEAFF.

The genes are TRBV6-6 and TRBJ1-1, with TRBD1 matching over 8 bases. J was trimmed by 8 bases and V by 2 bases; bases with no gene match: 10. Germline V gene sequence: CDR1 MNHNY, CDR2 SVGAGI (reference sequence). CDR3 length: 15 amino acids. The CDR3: CASSYPRATGEEAFF. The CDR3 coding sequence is TGTGCCAGCAGTTACCCTAGAGCGACAGGGGAAGAAGCTTTCTTT.

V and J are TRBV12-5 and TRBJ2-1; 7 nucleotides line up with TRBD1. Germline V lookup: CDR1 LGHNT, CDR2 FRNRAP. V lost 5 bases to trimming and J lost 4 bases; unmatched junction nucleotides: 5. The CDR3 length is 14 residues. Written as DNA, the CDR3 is TGTGCTAGTGGTGACAGGGCCCCTTACAATGAGCAGTTCTTC. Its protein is CASGDRAPYNEQFF.

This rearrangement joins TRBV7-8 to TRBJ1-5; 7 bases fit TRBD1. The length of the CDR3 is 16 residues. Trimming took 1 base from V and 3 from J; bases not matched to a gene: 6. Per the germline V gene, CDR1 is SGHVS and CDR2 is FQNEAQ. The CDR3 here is CASSLEGQVYNQPQHF. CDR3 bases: TGTGCCAGCAGCTTAGAAGGACAGGTATACAATCAGCCCCAGCATTTT.